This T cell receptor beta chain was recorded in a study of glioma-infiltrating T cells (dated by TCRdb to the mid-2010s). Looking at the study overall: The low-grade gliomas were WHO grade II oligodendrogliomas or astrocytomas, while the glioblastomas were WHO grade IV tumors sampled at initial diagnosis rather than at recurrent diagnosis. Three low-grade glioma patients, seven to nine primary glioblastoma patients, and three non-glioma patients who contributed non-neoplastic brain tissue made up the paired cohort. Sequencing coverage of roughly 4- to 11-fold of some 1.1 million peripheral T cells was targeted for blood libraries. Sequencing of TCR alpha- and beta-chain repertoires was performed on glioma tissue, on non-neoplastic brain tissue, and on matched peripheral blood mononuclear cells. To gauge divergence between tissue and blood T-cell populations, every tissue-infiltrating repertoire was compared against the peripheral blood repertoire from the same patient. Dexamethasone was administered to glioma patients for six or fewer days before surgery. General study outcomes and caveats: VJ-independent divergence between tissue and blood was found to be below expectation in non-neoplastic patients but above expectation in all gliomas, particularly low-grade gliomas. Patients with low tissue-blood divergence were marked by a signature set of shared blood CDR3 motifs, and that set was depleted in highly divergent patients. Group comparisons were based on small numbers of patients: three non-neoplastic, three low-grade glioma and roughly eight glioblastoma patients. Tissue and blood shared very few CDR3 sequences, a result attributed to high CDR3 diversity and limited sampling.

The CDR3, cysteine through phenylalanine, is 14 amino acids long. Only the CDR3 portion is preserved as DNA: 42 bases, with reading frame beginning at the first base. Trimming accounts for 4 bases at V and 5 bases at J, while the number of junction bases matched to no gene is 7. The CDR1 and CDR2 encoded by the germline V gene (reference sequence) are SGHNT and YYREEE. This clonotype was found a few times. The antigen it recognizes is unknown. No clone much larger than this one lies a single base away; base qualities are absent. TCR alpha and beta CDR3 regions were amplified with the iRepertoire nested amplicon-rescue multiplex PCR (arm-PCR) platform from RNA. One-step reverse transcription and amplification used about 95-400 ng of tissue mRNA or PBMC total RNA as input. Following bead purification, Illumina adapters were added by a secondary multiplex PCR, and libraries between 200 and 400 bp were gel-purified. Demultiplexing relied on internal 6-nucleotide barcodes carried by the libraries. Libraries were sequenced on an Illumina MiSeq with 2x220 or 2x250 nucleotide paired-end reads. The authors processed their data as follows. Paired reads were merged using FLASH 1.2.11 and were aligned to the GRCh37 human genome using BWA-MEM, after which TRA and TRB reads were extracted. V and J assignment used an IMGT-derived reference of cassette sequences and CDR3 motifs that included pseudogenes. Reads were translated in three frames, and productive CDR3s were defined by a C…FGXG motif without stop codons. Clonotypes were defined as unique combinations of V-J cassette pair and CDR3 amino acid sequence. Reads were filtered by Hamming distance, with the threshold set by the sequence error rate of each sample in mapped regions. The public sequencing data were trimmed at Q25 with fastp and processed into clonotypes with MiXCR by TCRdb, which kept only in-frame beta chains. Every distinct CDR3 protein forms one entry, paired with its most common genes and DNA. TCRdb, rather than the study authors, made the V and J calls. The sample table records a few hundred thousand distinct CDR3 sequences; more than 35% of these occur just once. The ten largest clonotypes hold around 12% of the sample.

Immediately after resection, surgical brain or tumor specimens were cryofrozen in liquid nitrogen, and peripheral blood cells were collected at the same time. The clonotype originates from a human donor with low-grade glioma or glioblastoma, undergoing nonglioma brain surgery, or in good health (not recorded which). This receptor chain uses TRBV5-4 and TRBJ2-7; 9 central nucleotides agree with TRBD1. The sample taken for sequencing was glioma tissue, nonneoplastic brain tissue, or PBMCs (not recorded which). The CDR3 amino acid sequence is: CASSSRQGGNEQYF. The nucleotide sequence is TGTGCCAGCAGCAGCCGACAGGGGGGAAACGAGCAGTACTTC.